The present T cell receptor beta chain was sequenced within a study of response to subunit inactivated influenza vaccine. MiXCR was run by TCRdb on the RT-PCR reads, yielding one entry per CDR3 protein. The sample has hundreds of thousands of distinct CDR3 sequences, around 16% seen once. General study results and limits: Each seasonal influenza vaccination, the authors suggested, recruits few new T cells.

Of note for this clonotype: Its antigen remains unidentified.

Source: PBMCs from blood, taken 12 days after vaccination. The sequence came from a man in his forties or fifties who received an inactivated influenza vaccine.

The CDR3 sequence is CASSDTKTVTDTQYF. Written as DNA, the CDR3 is TGTGCCAGCAGTGACACAAAAACCGTCACAGATACGCAGTATTTT. This rearrangement joins TRBV28 to TRBJ2-3; D not resolved. V gave up 5 bases and J gave up 2 bases, with 14 bases separating them. This CDR3 comprises 15 residues. Germline V gene lookup returns CDR1 MDHEN and CDR2 SYDVKM.